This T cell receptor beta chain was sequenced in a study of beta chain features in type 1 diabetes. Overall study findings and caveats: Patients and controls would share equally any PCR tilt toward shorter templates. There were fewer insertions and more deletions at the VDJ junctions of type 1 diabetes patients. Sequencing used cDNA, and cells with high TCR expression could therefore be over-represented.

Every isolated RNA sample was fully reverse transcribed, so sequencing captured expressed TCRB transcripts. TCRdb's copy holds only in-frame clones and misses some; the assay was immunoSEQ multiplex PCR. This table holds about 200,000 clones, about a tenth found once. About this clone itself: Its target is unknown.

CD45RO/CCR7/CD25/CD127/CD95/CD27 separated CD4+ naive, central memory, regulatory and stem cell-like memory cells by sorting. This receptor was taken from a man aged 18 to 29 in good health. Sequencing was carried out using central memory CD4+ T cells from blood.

Written as DNA, the CDR3 is TGTGCCAGCTCACCAGGCGCCGCGGGGGCCAACGTCCTGACTTTC. Translating it yields CASSPGAAGANVLTF. J is TRBJ2-6 and V is TRBV18; D remains ambiguous. The V gene's germline CDR1 is KGHSH and CDR2 LQKENI. Trimming stripped 2 bases from V and 4 bases from J, with 9 bases between. This CDR3 contains 15 residues.